Listed below are T cell receptor beta chains from one sample, sequenced in a study of blood T cell repertoires in COVID-19. Sequenced by immunoSEQ multiplex PCR; TCRdb stores in-frame clones only, minus some. This table holds about 100,000 clones, just over 90% found once. Sequences were obtained from peripheral blood. All receptors come from a middle-aged man with active COVID-19. Each CDR3 is given with its conserved first and last residue. The D gene is left open where the match is weak. Some rows have no size entry. The others give once, few or many, or a class for an expanded clone.

CDR3nt	CDR3aa	j_gene	d_gene	abundance	v_gene
TGTGCCAGCAGCCAAGATGCAGGGACACACATGAACACTGAAGCTTTCTTT	CASSQDAGTHMNTEAFF	TRBJ1-1	.	once	TRBV4-2
TGTGCCAGTAACCCCGGACAGGGGGGGGAGACCCAGTACTTC	CASNPGQGGETQYF	TRBJ2-5	TRBD1	.	TRBV19
TGCGCCAGCAGCTTGGGGGGGACAGTGGACACTGAAGCTTTCTTT	CASSLGGTVDTEAFF	TRBJ1-1	TRBD1	once	TRBV5-1
TGTGCCAGTAGTATTGGCGGACAGGGGGCAGGTGGTGAAGCTTTCTTT	CASSIGGQGAGGEAFF	TRBJ1-1	TRBD1	.	TRBV19
TGTGCCAGCAGTGAAGTGCCTAGCTTTGGCGAGCAGTACTTC	CASSEVPSFGEQYF	TRBJ2-7	.	.	TRBV6-1
TGTGCCAGCAGCTCCAACCGACTAGCGGGGTACAATGAGCAGTTCTTC	CASSSNRLAGYNEQFF	TRBJ2-1	TRBD2	.	TRBV7-2
TGTGCCAGCTCACCATTGGGGACAGGTGGGACTGAAGCTTTCTTT	CASSPLGTGGTEAFF	TRBJ1-1	TRBD1	.	TRBV18
TGTGCCAGCGCCGCGGGGGGGGGCTCCTACGAGCAGTACTTC	CASAAGGGSYEQYF	TRBJ2-7	TRBD2	.	TRBV13
TGTGCCAGCACCCTACTGGGGGAGGAACCCCAGTACTTC	CASTLLGEEPQYF	TRBJ2-5	.	.	TRBV12-3/TRBV12-4
TGTGCCAGCAGCCACGTAGGGGGAATTGAAGCTTTCTTT	CASSHVGGIEAFF	TRBJ1-1	.	.	TRBV12-3/TRBV12-4
TGTGCCGCAAGTGCGGCGGGAGGGAAGGTAAATACGCAGTATTTT	CAASAAGGKVNTQYF	TRBJ2-3	TRBD2	.	TRBV27
TGCAGCGTTGAGGGACAGGAAGAGACCCAGTACTTC	CSVEGQEETQYF	TRBJ2-5	TRBD1	.	TRBV29-1
TGTGCCAGTGGGGGGGCGGGAATGTCTGGAAACACCATATATTTT	CASGGAGMSGNTIYF	TRBJ1-3	.	.	TRBV19
TGCGCCAGCAGTGAGTCGAGTAGCGTCTCTAGCACAGATACGCAGTATTTT	CASSESSSVSSTDTQYF	TRBJ2-3	.	once	TRBV10-2
TGTGCCAGCGAGGTGGGGGGACTATCACCCCTCCACTTT	CASEVGGLSPLHF	TRBJ1-6	.	.	TRBV6-5
TGTGCCAGCAGTGAATCGGCAGGGGGCGTAGAGCCCCAGCATTTT	CASSESAGGVEPQHF	TRBJ1-5	TRBD1	.	TRBV25-1
TGTGCCAGCAGTGAAGTAGGGGGCTATGAAAAACTGTTTTTT	CASSEVGGYEKLFF	TRBJ1-4	TRBD1	.	TRBV6-1
TGTGCCAGCAGCTCTGGACTAGCAAATGAGCAGTTCTTC	CASSSGLANEQFF	TRBJ2-1	TRBD2	.	TRBV11-2
TGTGCCAGCAGTCGACTTGCTACTCAAGAGACCCAGTACTTC	CASSRLATQETQYF	TRBJ2-5	.	once	TRBV6-5
TGTGCCAGCAGCCCCCCCGCTAGACCGAACACCGGGGAGCTGTTTTTT	CASSPPARPNTGELFF	TRBJ2-2	.	.	TRBV7-2
TGCGCCAGCAGCTTGGAGGCACTAGTCCGGGGGAGAAATGAGCAGTTCTTC	CASSLEALVRGRNEQFF	TRBJ2-1	.	.	TRBV5-1
TGTGCCAGCAGTTCTCCAGGGGGGGCCAACGTCCTGACTTTC	CASSSPGGANVLTF	TRBJ2-6	.	once	TRBV27
TGTGCCAGTAGTATAACTGCGGGGATTGGCGAATATGGCTACACCTTC	CASSITAGIGEYGYTF	TRBJ1-2	.	few	TRBV19